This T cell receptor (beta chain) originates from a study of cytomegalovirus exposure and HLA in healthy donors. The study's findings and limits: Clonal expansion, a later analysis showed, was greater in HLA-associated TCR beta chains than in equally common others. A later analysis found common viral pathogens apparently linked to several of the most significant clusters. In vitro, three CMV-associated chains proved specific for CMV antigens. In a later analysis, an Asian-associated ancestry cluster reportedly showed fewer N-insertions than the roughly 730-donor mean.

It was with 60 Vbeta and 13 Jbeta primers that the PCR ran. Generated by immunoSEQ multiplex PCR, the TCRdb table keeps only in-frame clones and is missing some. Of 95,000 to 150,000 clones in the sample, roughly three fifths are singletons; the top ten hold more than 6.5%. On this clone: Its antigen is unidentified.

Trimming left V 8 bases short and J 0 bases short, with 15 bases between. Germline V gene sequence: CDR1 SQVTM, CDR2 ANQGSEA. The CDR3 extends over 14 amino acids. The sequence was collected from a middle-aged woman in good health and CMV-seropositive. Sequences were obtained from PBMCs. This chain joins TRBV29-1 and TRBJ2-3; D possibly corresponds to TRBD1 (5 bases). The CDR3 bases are TGCAGCAGCCGGGCAGGGATCAGCACAGATACGCAGTATTTT. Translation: CSSRAGISTDTQYF.